What follows are 9 T cell receptor beta chains derived from one specimen sequenced in a study of CD8 T cells in Susac syndrome. Random hexamers served to reverse transcribe about 0.5 to 1 ug RNA. TCRdb fed the immunoSEQ multiplex PCR reads into MiXCR, producing one record per CDR3 protein. The sample yields some 130,000 distinct CDR3 sequences, 95% seen once. Sequencing input: CD8+ T cells from PBMCs. The receptors come from a human donor with Susac syndrome.

The rearrangement joins TRBV27 to TRBJ1-2; D is unclear. The CDR3 spans 14 residues. Looked up from germline, CDR1 is MNHEY and CDR2 is SMNVEV (reference sequence). V lost 0 bases to trimming and J lost 4 bases, with 9 bases between them. This CDR3 is CASSLSPRIYGYTF. CDR3 nucleotides: TGTGCCAGCAGTTTATCGCCCCGGATCTATGGCTACACCTTC.

This clonotype was found once. The chain carries TRBV30 and TRBJ2-4, with D possibly TRBD1 on 5 matching bases. This CDR3 is built from 12 residues. The V end lost 2 bases, the J end lost 3 bases, and 5 bases lay between the germline ends. Per germline, CDR1 GTSNPN and CDR2 SVGIG (reference sequence). The CDR3 loop is CAWSQGKNIQYF. The CDR3 DNA sequence: TGTGCCTGGAGTCAGGGCAAAAACATTCAGTACTTC.

The chain couples TRBV7-9 to TRBJ2-5; a weak D match, TRBD1 (6 bases). CDR1 is SEHNR, CDR2 FQNEAQ, per germline (reference sequence). The CDR3 runs 15 residues. Between the trimmed V and J ends, which lost 5 bases and 1 base, there was a span of 14 bases. CDR3 nucleotides: TGTGCCAGCAGCCCTCCCACAGGGATCCAAGAGACCCAGTACTTC. Residues: CASSPPTGIQETQYF.

The chain carries TRBV28 and TRBJ1-5; no clear D. Trimming removed 6 bases from V and 6 bases from J, with 6 bases in between. Germline CDR1 MDHEN, CDR2 SYDVKM. CDR3 length equals 11 residues. The CDR3, as DNA: TGTGCCAGCAGACGAGGTCAGCCCCAGCATTTT. This encodes CASRRGQPQHF.

The V call is TRBV11-2, the J call TRBJ2-5; 7 nucleotides align to TRBD2. Per germline, CDR1 SGHAT and CDR2 FQNNGV. V was pared by 5 bases and J by 4 bases, with 4 bases of the junction left unmatched. The CDR3 length is 13 residues. The CDR3 region has the DNA TGTGCCAGCAGCCTTCAGCGGGGAGAGACCCAGTACTTC. This translates into CASSLQRGETQYF.

The V and J genes are TRBV9 and TRBJ1-1; D may be TRBD1 (5 bases). The V gene lost 4 bases and the J gene lost 4 bases, with 14 bases spanning the gap. The CDR3 contains 14 residues. Germline V gene data show CDR1 as SGDLS and CDR2 as YYNGEE. CDR3 protein: CASSPAGMSTEAFF. CDR3 coding DNA: TGTGCCAGCAGCCCCGCAGGGATGAGCACTGAAGCTTTCTTT.

The J gene is TRBJ2-1, the V gene TRBV12-3 or TRBV12-4; 8 nucleotides agree with TRBD2. J gave up 8 bases and V 6 bases, and 9 bases lay outside the gene matches. The CDR3 runs to 14 residues. CDR3 sequence reads: CASRTGGRLDEQFF. CDR3 sequence (DNA): TGTGCCAGCAGAACGGGAGGGCGCCTTGATGAGCAGTTCTTC.

The rearrangement joins TRBV9 to TRBJ2-7; TRBD2 aligns across 14 bases. The germline V gene has CDR1 SGDLS and CDR2 YYNGEE. The CDR3 extends over 15 amino acids. With V trimmed by 3 bases and J by 7 bases, 6 bases remained unmatched. The CDR3 region has the DNA TGTGCCAGCAGCGCCGGACTAGCGGGAGGCCGGGAGCAGTACTTC. Amino acids: CASSAGLAGGREQYF.

This sequence joins TRBV6-1 and TRBJ2-7, with D perhaps matching TRBD1 (5 bases). The CDR3 consists of 15 residues. The germline V gene encodes CDR1 MNHNS and CDR2 SASEGT. Trimming took 2 bases from V and 3 from J, leaving 14 bases between them. The CDR3 DNA reads as TGTGCCAGCAGTGAAAGGGGCAGGTCAATCTACGAGCAGTACTTC. This translates into CASSERGRSIYEQYF.